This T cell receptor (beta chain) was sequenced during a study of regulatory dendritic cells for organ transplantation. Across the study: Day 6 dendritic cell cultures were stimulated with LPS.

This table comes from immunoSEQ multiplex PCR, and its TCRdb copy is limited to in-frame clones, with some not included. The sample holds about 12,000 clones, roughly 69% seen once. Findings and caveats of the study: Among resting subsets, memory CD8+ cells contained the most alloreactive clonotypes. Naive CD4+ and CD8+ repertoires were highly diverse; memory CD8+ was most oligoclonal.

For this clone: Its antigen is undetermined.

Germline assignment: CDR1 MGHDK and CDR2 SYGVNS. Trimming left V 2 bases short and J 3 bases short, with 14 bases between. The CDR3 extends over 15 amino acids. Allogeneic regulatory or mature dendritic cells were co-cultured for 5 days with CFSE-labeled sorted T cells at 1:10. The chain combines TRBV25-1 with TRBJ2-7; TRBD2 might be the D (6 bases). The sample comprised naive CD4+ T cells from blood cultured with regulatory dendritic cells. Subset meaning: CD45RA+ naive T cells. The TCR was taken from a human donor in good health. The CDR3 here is CASSEGGAGLYEQYF. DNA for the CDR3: TGTGCCAGCAGTGAAGGCGGGGCGGGCCTCTACGAGCAGTACTTC.